This T cell receptor beta chain is drawn from a study of cytomegalovirus exposure and HLA in healthy donors. Study-wide points: In a later analysis, productive TCRs from donors in an Asian-associated ancestry cluster reportedly carried fewer N-insertions than the cohort mean. The authors listed 164 TCR beta chains as cytomegalovirus-associated.

In its sample, this clone was seen a few times. Its antigen is not identified. The V gene end was trimmed by 4 bases and the J gene end by 1 base; junction bases not matched to a gene: 11. Per the germline V gene, CDR1 is LNHDA and CDR2 is SQIVND (reference sequence). The CDR3 totals 17 residues. The PCR contained 60 Vbeta and 13 Jbeta primers. Profiled with immunoSEQ multiplex PCR; TCRdb holds only in-frame clones, not every one. The table includes about 180,000 clones, about four fifths detected once. Sequencing was performed on PBMCs. This clonotype was obtained from a man in his forties in good health and CMV-seronegative. The chain has TRBV19 and TRBJ2-3; 7 nucleotides match TRBD2. CDR3 coding DNA: TGTGCCAGTAGTAGGCTAGCGGCCCCCTCGGGCACAGATACGCAGTATTTT. Translating gives CASSRLAAPSGTDTQYF.